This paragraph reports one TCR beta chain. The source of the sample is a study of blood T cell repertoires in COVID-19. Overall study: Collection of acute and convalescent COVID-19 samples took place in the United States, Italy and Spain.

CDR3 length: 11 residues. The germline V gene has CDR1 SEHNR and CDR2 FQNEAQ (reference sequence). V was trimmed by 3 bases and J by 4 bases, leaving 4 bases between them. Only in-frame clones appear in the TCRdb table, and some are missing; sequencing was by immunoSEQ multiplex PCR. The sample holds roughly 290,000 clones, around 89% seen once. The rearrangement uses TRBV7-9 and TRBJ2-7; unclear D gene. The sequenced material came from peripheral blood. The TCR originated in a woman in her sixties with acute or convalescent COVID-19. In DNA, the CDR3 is TGTGCCAGCAGCTTCACATACGAGCAGTACTTC. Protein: CASSFTYEQYF.